Listed below are T cell receptor beta chains from one sample, sequenced in a study of Ad26.COV2.S vaccination and SARS-CoV-2 variants. The repertoire was sequenced with immunoSEQ multiplex PCR; TCRdb's copy has only in-frame clones and lacks some. Here the sample spans some 640,000 clones, 80% to 90% being singletons. The starting material was peripheral blood, obtained in a trial of Ad26.COV2.S vaccine versus placebo. Receptors originate from a person aged 18-65 years who received the Ad26.COV2.S COVID-19 vaccine or a placebo. Both conserved end residues are part of each CDR3. Each record gives: clone size, D gene, V gene, J gene, CDR3 DNA, CDR3 protein. A D gene is named only where the DNA matches it firmly. Expanded clones get a size class; other rows say once, few or many, or leave the size out.

.,.,TRBV6-5,TRBJ2-7,TGTGCCAGCAGTTACTCCCGGACAGCAGTTTACGAGCAGTACTTC,CASSYSRTAVYEQYF
.,.,TRBV7-9,TRBJ2-7,TGTGCCAGCAGCCCCCGGTCTTATTACGAGCAGTACTTC,CASSPRSYYEQYF
once,TRBD1,TRBV24-1,TRBJ1-2,TGTGCCACCAGTGATTCCCCCCAGGGGGGCTATGGCTACACCTTC,CATSDSPQGGYGYTF
.,.,TRBV30,TRBJ1-2,TGTGCCTCAATGGGAAGTGGCTACACCTTC,CASMGSGYTF
.,.,TRBV6-5,TRBJ2-3,TGTGCCAGCAGTTACTCCTCGCGGGATACAGATACGCAGTATTTT,CASSYSSRDTDTQYF
once,.,TRBV5-6,TRBJ2-7,TGTGCCAGCAGCCGGGGTTTCTTGGAGCAGTACTTC,CASSRGFLEQYF
.,.,TRBV30,TRBJ2-5,TGTGCCTGGAGTGTGACGGAGGATAGTCAAGAGACCCAGTACTTC,CAWSVTEDSQETQYF
.,TRBD1,TRBV5-5,TRBJ1-4,TGTGCCAGCAGCTTGGAAGGGACAGGGAAACTAGCCCCGTTTTTT,CASSLEGTGKLAPFF
.,.,TRBV10-3,TRBJ1-5,TGTGCCATCAGTCCGGACGGATATCAGCCCCAGCATTTT,CAISPDGYQPQHF
.,TRBD1,TRBV9,TRBJ2-1,TGTGCCAGCAGCGTAGCCGCCGGACAGGGTTACAATGAGCAGTTCTTC,CASSVAAGQGYNEQFF
.,.,TRBV19,TRBJ2-3,TGTGCCAGTAGTCTAAGGCAGGGCACAGATACGCAGTATTTT,CASSLRQGTDTQYF
.,.,TRBV6-5,TRBJ2-7,TGTGCCAGCAACCCGACGGCGCCCGTTTACGAGCAGTACTTC,CASNPTAPVYEQYF
.,.,TRBV24-1,TRBJ2-3,TGTGCCACCAGTGATTCCGACGGGACGCAGTATTTT,CATSDSDGTQYF
.,.,TRBV30,TRBJ1-3,TGTGCCTGGAGTCCGGACCCCGCTGGAAACACCATATATTTT,CAWSPDPAGNTIYF
.,.,TRBV2,TRBJ2-5,TGTGCCAGGACAGGGAGCGGGCAAGAGACCCAGTACTTC,CARTGSGQETQYF
.,.,TRBV13,TRBJ2-1,TGTGCCAGCAGCTTAAGGGCCTACAATGAGCAGTTCTTC,CASSLRAYNEQFF
.,.,TRBV11-2,TRBJ2-7,TGTGCCAGCAGCCCCGGTATGGAGCAGTACTTC,CASSPGMEQYF
.,.,TRBV18,TRBJ1-5,TGTGCCAGCTCACCCGGCGTTTGGGGGCGGCAGCCCCAGCATTTT,CASSPGVWGRQPQHF
.,.,TRBV5-1,TRBJ2-3,TGCGCCAGCAGCTTGGGACAGGAGGTAGATACGCAGTATTTT,CASSLGQEVDTQYF
.,TRBD2,TRBV4-3,TRBJ2-3,TGCGCCAGCAGCTATTCTAGCGGGGGGGCAGATACGCAGTATTTT,CASSYSSGGADTQYF
few,.,TRBV6-5,TRBJ1-1,TGTGCCAGCAGTTCCGGGGTGTCCACTGAAGCTTTCTTT,CASSSGVSTEAFF
.,.,TRBV24-1,TRBJ1-5,TGTGCCACGAGTCAGGGAGGGGCTCAGCCCCAGCATTTT,CATSQGGAQPQHF
once,.,TRBV7-2,TRBJ2-2,TGTGCCAGCAGCTTAGATTCCAACACCGGGGAGCTGTTTTTT,CASSLDSNTGELFF
once,.,TRBV5-6,TRBJ1-2,TGTGCCAGCAGCTCAGGGAACTATGGCTACACCTTC,CASSSGNYGYTF
.,TRBD2,TRBV6-6,TRBJ2-5,TGTGCCAGCAGTTGGACTAGCGGGAGTTACCAAGAGACCCAGTACTTC,CASSWTSGSYQETQYF
.,.,TRBV18,TRBJ1-5,TGTGCCAGCTCATCACAGGGAAACAATCAGCCCCAGCATTTT,CASSSQGNNQPQHF
.,TRBD2,TRBV4-2,TRBJ2-5,TGTGCCAGCAGCCAAGGACCTAGCGGCCAAGAGACCCAGTACTTC,CASSQGPSGQETQYF